This record looks at one T cell receptor beta chain sequence and its context. V dropped 7 bases and J dropped 0; count of bases not matched to a gene: 1. Per germline, CDR1 SQVTM and CDR2 ANQGSEA. This CDR3 contains 13 residues. Sequencing relied on a cDNA template that was reverse transcribed from extracted RNA. TCRdb's copy holds only in-frame clones and misses some; the assay was immunoSEQ multiplex PCR. The sample has about 200,000 clones, roughly three fifths seen once. These data are taken from a study of CD8+ T cells in alopecia areata. The treatment here: oral pan-JAK inhibitor, 5-10 mg twice daily.

The sample was CD4+ T cells sorted from blood, taken at week 4, from a patient treated with tofacitinib. The V gene is TRBV29-1, the J gene TRBJ2-1, with TRBD1 identical over 9 bases. The clonotype was recovered from a human donor with alopecia areata. In nucleotides, the CDR3 is TGCAGCGCGGACAGGGGCTCCTACAATGAGCAGTTCTTC. Protein product: CSADRGSYNEQFF.